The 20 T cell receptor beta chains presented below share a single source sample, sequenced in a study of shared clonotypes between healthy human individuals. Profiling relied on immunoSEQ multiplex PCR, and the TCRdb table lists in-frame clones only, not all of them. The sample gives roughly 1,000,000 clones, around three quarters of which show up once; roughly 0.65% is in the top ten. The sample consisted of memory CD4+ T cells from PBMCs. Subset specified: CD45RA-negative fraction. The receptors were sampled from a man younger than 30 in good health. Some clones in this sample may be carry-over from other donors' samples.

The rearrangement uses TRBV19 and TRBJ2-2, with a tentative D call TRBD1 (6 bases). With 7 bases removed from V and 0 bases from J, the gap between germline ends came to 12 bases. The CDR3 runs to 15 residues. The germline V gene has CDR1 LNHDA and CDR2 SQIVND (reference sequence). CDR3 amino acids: CASNARGSNTGELFF. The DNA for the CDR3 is TGTGCCAGTAATGCAAGGGGGTCGAACACCGGGGAGCTGTTTTTT.

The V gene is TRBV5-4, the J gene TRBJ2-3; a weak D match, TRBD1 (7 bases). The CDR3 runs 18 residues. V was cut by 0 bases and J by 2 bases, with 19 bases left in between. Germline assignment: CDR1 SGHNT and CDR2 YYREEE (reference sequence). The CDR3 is CASSLVNRGLYSTDTQYF. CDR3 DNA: TGTGCCAGCAGCTTGGTAAACAGGGGACTTTACTCCACAGATACGCAGTATTTT.

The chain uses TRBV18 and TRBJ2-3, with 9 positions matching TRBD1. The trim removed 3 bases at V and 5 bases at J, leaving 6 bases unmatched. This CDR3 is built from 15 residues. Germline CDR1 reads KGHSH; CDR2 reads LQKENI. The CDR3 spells CASSPTGGSVDTQYF. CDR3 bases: TGTGCCAGCTCACCGACAGGGGGATCTGTAGATACGCAGTATTTT.

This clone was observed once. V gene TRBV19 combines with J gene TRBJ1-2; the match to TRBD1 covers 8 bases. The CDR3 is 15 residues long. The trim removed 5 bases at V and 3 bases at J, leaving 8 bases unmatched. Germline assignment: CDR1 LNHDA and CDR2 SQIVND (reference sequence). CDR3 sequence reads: CASSVQGASHYGYTF. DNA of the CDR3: TGTGCCAGTAGTGTGCAGGGGGCGAGTCACTATGGCTACACCTTC.

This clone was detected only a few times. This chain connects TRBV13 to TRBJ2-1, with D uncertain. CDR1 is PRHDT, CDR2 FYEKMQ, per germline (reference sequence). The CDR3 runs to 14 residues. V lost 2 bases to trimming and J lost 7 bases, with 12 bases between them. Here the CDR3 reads CASSLRSMWNEQFF. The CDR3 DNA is TGTGCCAGCAGCTTAAGGTCTATGTGGAATGAGCAGTTCTTC.

The CDR3: CASSPGLAREQYF. The CDR3 nucleotides read TGTGCCAGCAGCCCCGGACTAGCGCGCGAGCAGTACTTC. The chain carries TRBV5-6 and TRBJ2-7; the match to TRBD2 covers 9 bases. CDR1 and CDR2 from the germline V gene are SGHDT and YYEEEE. The CDR3 runs 13 residues. The trim removed 4 bases at V and 6 bases at J, leaving 5 bases unmatched. Combining the CDR3 with reference TRBV5-6 and TRBJ2-7 gives the whole variable domain DAGVTQSPTHLIKTRGQQVTLRCSPKSGHDTVSWYQQALGQGPQFIFQYYEEEERQRGNFPDRFSGHQFPNYSSELNVNALLLGDSALYLCASSPGLAREQYFGPGTRLTVT.

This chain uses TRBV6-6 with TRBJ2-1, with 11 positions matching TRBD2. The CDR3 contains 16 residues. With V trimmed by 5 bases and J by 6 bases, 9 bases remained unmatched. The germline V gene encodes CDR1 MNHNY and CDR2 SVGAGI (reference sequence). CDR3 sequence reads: CASSPVAGGVGNEQFF. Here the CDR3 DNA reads TGTGCCAGCAGTCCCGTAGCGGGAGGGGTGGGCAATGAGCAGTTCTTC.

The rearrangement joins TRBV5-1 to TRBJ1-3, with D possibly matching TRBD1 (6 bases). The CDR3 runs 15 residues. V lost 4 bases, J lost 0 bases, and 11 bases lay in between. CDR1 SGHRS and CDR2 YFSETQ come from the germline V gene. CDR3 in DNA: TGCGCCAGCAGCCCATCAGGGGTCTCTGGAAACACCATATATTTT. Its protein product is CASSPSGVSGNTIYF.

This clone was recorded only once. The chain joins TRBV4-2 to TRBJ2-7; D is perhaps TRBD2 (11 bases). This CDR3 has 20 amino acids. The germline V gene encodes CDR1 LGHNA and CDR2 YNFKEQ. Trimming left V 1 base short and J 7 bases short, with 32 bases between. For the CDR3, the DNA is TGTGCCAGCAGCCAAGGGGACAGGGGAGGACTAGCGGGCCGGACGGGGGAGCAGTACTTC. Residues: CASSQGDRGGLAGRTGEQYF.

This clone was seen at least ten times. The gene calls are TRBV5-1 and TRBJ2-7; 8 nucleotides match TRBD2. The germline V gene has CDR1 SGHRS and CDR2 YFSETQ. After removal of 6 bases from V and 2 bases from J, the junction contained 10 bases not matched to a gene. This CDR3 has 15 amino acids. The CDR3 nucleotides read TGCGCCAGCACCCGGGGGGGAGCGGGAGCCTACGAGCAGTACTTC. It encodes CASTRGGAGAYEQYF.

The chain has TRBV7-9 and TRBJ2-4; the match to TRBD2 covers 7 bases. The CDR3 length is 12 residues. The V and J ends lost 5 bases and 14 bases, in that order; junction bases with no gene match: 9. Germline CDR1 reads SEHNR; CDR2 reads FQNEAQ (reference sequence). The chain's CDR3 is CASSLRGGSEYF. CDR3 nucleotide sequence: TGTGCCAGCAGCCTTAGGGGCGGGAGTGAGTACTTC.

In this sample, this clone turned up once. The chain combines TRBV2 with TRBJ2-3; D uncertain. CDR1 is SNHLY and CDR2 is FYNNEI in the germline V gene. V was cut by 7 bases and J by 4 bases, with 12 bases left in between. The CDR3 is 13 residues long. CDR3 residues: CASTRVEADTQYF. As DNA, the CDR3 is TGTGCCAGCACCCGAGTAGAGGCAGATACGCAGTATTTT.

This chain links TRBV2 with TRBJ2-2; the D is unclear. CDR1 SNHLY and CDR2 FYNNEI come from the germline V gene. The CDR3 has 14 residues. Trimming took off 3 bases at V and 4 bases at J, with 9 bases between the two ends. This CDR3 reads CASSEERSTGELFF. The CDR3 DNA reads TGTGCCAGCAGTGAGGAGCGCTCCACCGGGGAGCTGTTTTTT. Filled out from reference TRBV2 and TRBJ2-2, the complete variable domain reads EPEVTQTPSHQVTQMGQEVILRCVPISNHLYFYWYRQILGQKVEFLVSFYNNEISEKSEIFDDQFSVERPDGSNFTLKIRSTKLEDSAMYFCASSEERSTGELFFGEGSRLTVL.

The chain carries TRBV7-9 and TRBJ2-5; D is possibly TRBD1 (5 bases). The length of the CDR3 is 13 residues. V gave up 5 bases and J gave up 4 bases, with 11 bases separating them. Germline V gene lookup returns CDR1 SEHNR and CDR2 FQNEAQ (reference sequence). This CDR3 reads CASSPVTVETQYF. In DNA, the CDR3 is TGTGCCAGCAGCCCAGTGACAGTAGAGACCCAGTACTTC. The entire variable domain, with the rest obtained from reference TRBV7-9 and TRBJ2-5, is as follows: DTGVSQNPRHKITKRGQNVTFRCDPISEHNRLYWYRQTLGQGPEFLTYFQNEAQLEKSRLLSDRFSAERPKGSFSTLEIQRTEQGDSAMYLCASSPVTVETQYFGPGTRLLVL.

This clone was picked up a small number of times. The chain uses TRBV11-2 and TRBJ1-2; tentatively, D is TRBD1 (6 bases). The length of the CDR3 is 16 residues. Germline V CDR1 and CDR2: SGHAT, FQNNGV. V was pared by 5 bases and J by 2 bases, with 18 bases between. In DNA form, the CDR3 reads TGTGCCAGCAGCCCCCTCCGAGGGGGACAAAACTATGGCTACACCTTC. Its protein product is CASSPLRGGQNYGYTF.

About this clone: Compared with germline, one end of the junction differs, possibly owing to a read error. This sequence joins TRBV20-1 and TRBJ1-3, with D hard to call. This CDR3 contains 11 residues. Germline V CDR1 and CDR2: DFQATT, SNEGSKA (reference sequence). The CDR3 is CSAILVPSFLF. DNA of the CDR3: TGCAGTGCTATCCTCGTCCCCAGCTTTTTATTT.

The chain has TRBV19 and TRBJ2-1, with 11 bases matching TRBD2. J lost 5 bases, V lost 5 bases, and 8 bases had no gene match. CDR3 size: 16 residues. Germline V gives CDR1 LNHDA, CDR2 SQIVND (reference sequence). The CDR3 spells CASSPAGTSGHNEQFF. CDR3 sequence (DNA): TGTGCCAGTAGTCCGGCCGGGACTAGCGGCCACAATGAGCAGTTCTTC.

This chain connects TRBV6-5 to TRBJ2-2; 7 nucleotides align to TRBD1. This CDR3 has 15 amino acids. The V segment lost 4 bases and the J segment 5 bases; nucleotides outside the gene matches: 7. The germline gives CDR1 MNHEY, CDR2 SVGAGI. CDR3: CASSFNRGRTGELFF. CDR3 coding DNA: TGTGCCAGCAGTTTCAACAGGGGTAGAACCGGGGAGCTGTTTTTT.

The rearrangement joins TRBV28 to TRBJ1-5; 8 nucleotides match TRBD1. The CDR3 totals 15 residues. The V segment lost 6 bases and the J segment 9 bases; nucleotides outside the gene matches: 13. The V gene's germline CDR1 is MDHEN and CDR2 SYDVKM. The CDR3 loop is CASSLRTGSVPPQHF. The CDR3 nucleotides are TGTGCCAGCAGCCTCCGGACAGGGTCGGTTCCGCCCCAGCATTTT.

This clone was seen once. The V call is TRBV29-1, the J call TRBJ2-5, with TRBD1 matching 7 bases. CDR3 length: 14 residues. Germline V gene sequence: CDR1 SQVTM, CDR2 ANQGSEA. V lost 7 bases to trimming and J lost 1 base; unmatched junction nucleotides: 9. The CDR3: CSAGDSSGQETQYF. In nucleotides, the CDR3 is TGCAGCGCTGGGGACAGCTCGGGCCAAGAGACCCAGTACTTC.